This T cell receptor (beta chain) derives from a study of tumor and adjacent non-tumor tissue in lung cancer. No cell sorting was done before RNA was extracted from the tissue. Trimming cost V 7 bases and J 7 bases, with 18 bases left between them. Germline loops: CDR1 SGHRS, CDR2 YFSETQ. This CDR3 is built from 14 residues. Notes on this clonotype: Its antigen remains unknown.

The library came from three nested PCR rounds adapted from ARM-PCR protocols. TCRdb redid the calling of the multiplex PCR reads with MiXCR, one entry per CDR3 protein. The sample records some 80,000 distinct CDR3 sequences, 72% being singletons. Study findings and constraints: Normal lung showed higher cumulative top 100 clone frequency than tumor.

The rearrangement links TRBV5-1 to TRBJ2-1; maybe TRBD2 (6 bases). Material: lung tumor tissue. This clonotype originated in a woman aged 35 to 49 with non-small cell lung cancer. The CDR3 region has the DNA TGCGCCAGCGGCACCGGGACTGTGATGAATGAGCAGTTCTTC. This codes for CASGTGTVMNEQFF.